Listed below are T cell receptor beta chains from one sample, sequenced in a study of blood T cell repertoires in COVID-19. Clones were sequenced by immunoSEQ multiplex PCR, and TCRdb holds only the in-frame ones, with some missing. The top ten hold 4.5% to 5.5% of the sample, which has some 200,000 clones, around nine tenths seen once. Sequenced: peripheral blood. The source of these receptors is a middle-aged woman with acute or convalescent COVID-19. Both conserved end residues are part of each CDR3. Fields, in order: clone size, V gene, D gene, J gene, CDR3 DNA, CDR3 protein. The D gene is left open where the match is weak. Size is stated for part of the rows, as once, few or many counts, or as a class when the clone is expanded.

once	TRBV5-1	.	TRBJ1-4	TGCGCCAGCAGCTTGGCGGGGCAGGGGACTGAAAAACTGTTTTTT	CASSLAGQGTEKLFF
.	TRBV11-2	.	TRBJ1-5	TGTGCCAGCAGCCACGGGGGCAATCAGCCCCAGCATTTT	CASSHGGNQPQHF
.	TRBV9	TRBD1	TRBJ1-2	TGTGCCAGCAGCGTAGTCCCGACAGGGCGTCAAAACTATGGCTACACCTTC	CASSVVPTGRQNYGYTF
.	TRBV19	TRBD2	TRBJ2-3	TGTGCCAGTAGTAGCGCGGGACTAGCGGTCGTGCAGTATTTT	CASSSAGLAVVQYF
.	TRBV6-4	TRBD1	TRBJ1-6	TGTGCCAGCAGCCGGGAATCGGGACAGGGTGGTTCACCCCTCCACTTT	CASSRESGQGGSPLHF
.	TRBV29-1	TRBD1	TRBJ2-1	TGCAGCGTTGAGGAAATAAGGACAGGGACCTACAATGAGCAGTTCTTC	CSVEEIRTGTYNEQFF
.	TRBV25-1	TRBD1	TRBJ2-2	TGTGCCAGCAGTAACACAGGGGGAACCGGGGAGCTGTTTTTT	CASSNTGGTGELFF
once	TRBV29-1	TRBD2	TRBJ2-1	TGCAGCGTTAGGGCTAGCGGATTCTACAATGAGCAGTTCTTC	CSVRASGFYNEQFF
.	TRBV5-1	TRBD1	TRBJ1-3	TGCGCCAGCAGCTTGGACAGGGGCGCGTTTAACACCATATATTTT	CASSLDRGAFNTIYF
.	TRBV5-4	TRBD1	TRBJ2-5	TGTGCCAGCAGCTTCCAAGACAGGGGCCAAGAGACCCAGTACTTC	CASSFQDRGQETQYF
.	TRBV11-3	.	TRBJ2-3	TGTGCCAGCAGCCCCGTGGGGGGGGCGACAGATACGCAGTATTTT	CASSPVGGATDTQYF
.	TRBV13	TRBD1	TRBJ2-3	TGTGCCAGCAGCCCCTGGGGACAGGGCTCTTACGCGCAGTATTTT	CASSPWGQGSYAQYF
.	TRBV18	TRBD2	TRBJ2-3	TGTGCCAGCTCACTCCGACACCGACTAGCGGGGGAGAAGGAAGGCACAGATACGCAGTATTTT	CASSLRHRLAGEKEGTDTQYF
once	TRBV19	TRBD1	TRBJ1-5	TGTGCCAGTAGTATGACAGGGGGCCCCTTTCAGCCCCAGCATTTT	CASSMTGGPFQPQHF
few	TRBV28	TRBD2	TRBJ2-4	TGTGCCAGCAGTTTCGGGGGGTTAGACATTCAGTACTTC	CASSFGGLDIQYF
.	TRBV3-1/TRBV3-2	.	TRBJ2-3	TGTGCCAGCAGCCAAGGTCCGGGGACTGACACAGATACGCAGTATTTT	CASSQGPGTDTDTQYF
.	TRBV19	TRBD1	TRBJ2-2	TGTGCCAGTAGGAGGGACAGGGGGACCGGGGAGCTGTTTTTT	CASRRDRGTGELFF